Each of the 17 T cell receptor beta chains below was sequenced from the same sample in a study of shared T cell receptors in the human thymus. TCRdb's table, derived via immunoSEQ multiplex PCR, lists solely in-frame clones and lacks some. The sample includes about 660,000 clones, around nine tenths of them seen just once. This sample was also put to use in a study of human thymus T cells.

Sequencing used thymocytes. The receptors were sampled from a boy in the first two years of life with a congenital heart defect.

This chain joins TRBV4-1 and TRBJ2-1; D not certain. There are 17 residues in the CDR3. The germline V gene has CDR1 MGHRA and CDR2 YSYEKL. V lost 0 bases to trimming and J lost 0 bases, with 12 bases between them. CDR3 amino acids: CASSQEDARVSYNEQFF. The CDR3 coding sequence is TGCGCCAGCAGCCAAGAAGATGCGCGCGTCTCCTACAATGAGCAGTTCTTC.

The gene calls are TRBV21-1 and TRBJ2-1; the tabulated D call, TRBD2, remains unverified against the DNA. TRBV21-1 constitutes a pseudogene. The CDR3 sequence is 19 residues long. CDR3 region: CASSKKGSGRARAYNEQFF. The CDR3 region has the DNA TGTGCCAGCAGCAAAAAGGGTAGCGGGAGGGCCAGGGCCTACAATGAGCAGTTCTTC.

In its sample, this clone was seen a few times. CDR3 protein: CASSGRTSGGTGELFF. The DNA of the CDR3 is TGTGCCAGTAGTGGGAGAACTAGCGGAGGGACCGGGGAGCTGTTTTTT. This chain joins TRBV19 and TRBJ2-2, with 8 bases lining up with TRBD2. The CDR3 covers 16 residues. V lost 5 bases, J lost 5 bases, and 10 bases stayed unmatched. The V gene's germline CDR1 is LNHDA and CDR2 SQIVND (reference sequence).

This chain connects TRBV19 to TRBJ2-7; TRBD2 matches 12 bases. The CDR3 runs 16 residues. Germline V lookup: CDR1 LNHDA, CDR2 SQIVND (reference sequence). Trimming cost V 5 bases and J 4 bases; bases outside gene matches: 9. CDR3 sequence reads: CASSFSTSGSLYEQYF. Here the CDR3 DNA reads TGTGCCAGTAGTTTCTCGACTAGCGGGAGTTTATACGAGCAGTACTTC.

The V call is TRBV2, the J call TRBJ1-2; the match to TRBD1 covers 8 bases. Trimming took 10 bases from V and 6 from J; bases not matched to a gene: 10. Germline CDR1 SNHLY, CDR2 FYNNEI. The CDR3 is 13 residues long. CDR3 region: CANGQGILNGYTF. As DNA, the CDR3 is TGTGCCAACGGACAGGGAATTTTGAATGGCTACACCTTC.

The chain employs TRBV4-3 and TRBJ2-7; 9 bases are a match to TRBD2. CDR3 length: 13 amino acids. Germline V CDR1 and CDR2: LGHNA, YSLEER. Trimming took 4 bases from V and 5 from J; bases not matched to a gene: 3. As DNA, the CDR3 is TGCGCCAGCAGCCCTAGGACTAGCGACGAGCAGTACTTC. Amino acids: CASSPRTSDEQYF.

The chain couples TRBV5-6 to TRBJ1-1, with no clear D. Per germline, CDR1 SGHDT and CDR2 YYEEEE. Trimming cost V 3 bases and J 0 bases, with 6 bases left between them. The CDR3 runs 13 residues. The chain's CDR3 is CASSYYMNTEAFF. Written as DNA, the CDR3 is TGTGCCAGCAGCTATTATATGAACACTGAAGCTTTCTTT.

This chain uses TRBV14 with TRBJ2-1; D gene ambiguous. CDR3 length: 13 residues. The V end lost 8 bases, the J end lost 1 base, and 9 bases lay between the germline ends. Germline-derived CDR1 and CDR2 are SGHDN and FVKESK. CDR3 in amino acids: CASRLESYNEQFF. CDR3 nucleotide sequence: TGTGCCAGCCGCTTAGAGTCCTACAATGAGCAGTTCTTC.

This chain connects TRBV5-1 to TRBJ1-2; 9 nucleotides agree with TRBD1. The CDR3 loop spans 15 amino acids. The ends lost 4 bases at V and 3 bases at J; junction bases unmatched: 7. CDR1 is SGHRS and CDR2 is YFSETQ in the germline V gene. The CDR3: CASSSGTGPDYGYTF. The CDR3 DNA is TGCGCCAGCAGCAGCGGGACAGGGCCTGACTATGGCTACACCTTC.

This clone was picked up one time. This chain links TRBV12-5 with TRBJ1-1, with D perhaps TRBD1 (6 bases). V was clipped by 6 bases and J by 3 bases, with 14 bases between them. The CDR3 consists of 14 residues. Germline V CDR1 and CDR2: LGHNT, FRNRAP. The CDR3 sequence: CASGAIQGDTEAFF. The CDR3 DNA reads TGTGCTAGTGGCGCTATACAGGGAGACACTGAAGCTTTCTTT.

The chain is built from TRBV16 and TRBJ1-1; a possible D gene is TRBD1 (6 bases). The V gene lost 4 bases and the J gene lost 10 bases, with 13 bases spanning the gap. The CDR3 contains 12 residues. Germline CDR1 KGHSY, CDR2 FQNENV. The CDR3 DNA sequence: TGTGCCAGCAGCCCCGCACAGGGAGTAGCTTTCTTT. Residues: CASSPAQGVAFF.

The chain has TRBV6-1 and TRBJ2-1; 10 nucleotides align to TRBD2. V shed 4 bases, J shed 9 bases, and the junction held 6 bases outside the gene matches. The CDR3 consists of 14 residues. CDR1 and CDR2 (germline): MNHNS, SASEGT. The CDR3 nucleotides are TGTGCCAGCAGTGGCCGTCAGCGGGAGGGTGAGCAGTTCTTC. The encoded protein is CASSGRQREGEQFF.

CDR3 in amino acids: CASRRTSGGGTQYF. CDR3 DNA sequence: TGTGCCAGCAGGAGGACTAGCGGAGGTGGGACCCAGTACTTC. J is TRBJ2-5 and V is TRBV2, with 10 bases identical to TRBD2. CDR3 size: 14 residues. Germline values: CDR1 SNHLY, CDR2 FYNNEI. Trimming at V came to 6 bases and at J to 7 bases, leaving 8 bases not matched to a gene. The variable domain in full, with the rest retrieved from reference TRBV2 and TRBJ2-5, is EPEVTQTPSHQVTQMGQEVILRCVPISNHLYFYWYRQILGQKVEFLVSFYNNEISEKSEIFDDQFSVERPDGSNFTLKIRSTKLEDSAMYFCASRRTSGGGTQYFGPGTRLLVL.

The genes are TRBV27 and TRBJ2-3; D might be TRBD2 (6 bases). Trimming took off 6 bases at V and 4 bases at J, with 23 bases between the two ends. CDR1 and CDR2 (germline): MNHEY, SMNVEV (reference sequence). The CDR3 has 17 residues. The CDR3 sequence is CASSPLGLANLPDTQYF. In nucleotides, the CDR3 is TGTGCCAGCAGCCCCCTCGGGCTAGCGAATCTTCCAGATACGCAGTATTTT.

This clone has just a few counts. The chain couples TRBV28 to TRBJ1-1; TRBD1 is a possible D gene (5 bases). Between the trimmed V and J ends, which lost 3 bases and 6 bases, there was a span of 14 bases. CDR1 is MDHEN and CDR2 is SYDVKM in the germline V gene. There are 14 residues in the CDR3. The CDR3 is CASSFPKVRAEAFF. The CDR3 nucleotides read TGTGCCAGCAGTTTCCCCAAGGTCAGGGCTGAAGCTTTCTTT.

The CDR3: CASALEGQTNEQYF. The CDR3 nucleotides read TGTGCCAGCGCCCTAGAGGGACAGACCAACGAGCAGTACTTC. The chain employs TRBV6-4 and TRBJ2-7; TRBD1 matches at 7 bases. V trimming: 8 bases; J trimming: 5 bases; junction bases outside the gene matches: 12. The germline gives CDR1 MRHNA, CDR2 SNTAGT. The CDR3 runs to 14 residues.

The chain links TRBV5-4 to TRBJ2-2; 8 nucleotides agree with TRBD1. The CDR3 has 14 amino acids. J lost 4 bases, V lost 4 bases, and 3 bases had no gene match. Germline assignment: CDR1 SGHNT and CDR2 YYREEE (reference sequence). The DNA of the CDR3 is TGTGCCAGCAGCACAGGGGGAATCACCGGGGAGCTGTTTTTT. Protein: CASSTGGITGELFF.